The 10 T cell receptor beta chains in this list originate from one sample, sequenced in a study of blood T cell repertoires in COVID-19. Using immunoSEQ multiplex PCR, the repertoire was profiled, and TCRdb retains in-frame clones only, with some absent. The table records around 360,000 clones, 80% to 90% of them present only once. Sequencing was carried out using peripheral blood. All receptors derive from a young woman with COVID-19, enrolled during active disease.

The CDR3 loop reads CASSLDQGQGYSEQYF. CDR3 coding DNA: TGTGCCAGCAGCTTAGATCAGGGACAGGGTTATAGTGAGCAGTACTTC. The chain couples TRBV7-9 to TRBJ2-7; 9 bases are shared with TRBD1. Losses at the gene ends were 1 base for V and 7 bases for J; bases not matched to a gene: 11. The CDR3 spans 16 residues. Germline CDR1 reads SEHNR; CDR2 reads FQNEAQ (reference sequence). Complete variable domain (other parts from reference TRBV7-9 and TRBJ2-7): DTGVSQNPRHKITKRGQNVTFRCDPISEHNRLYWYRQTLGQGPEFLTYFQNEAQLEKSRLLSDRFSAERPKGSFSTLEIQRTEQGDSAMYLCASSLDQGQGYSEQYFGPGTRLTVT.

CDR3 nucleotides: TGTGCCAGCAGCCAATTCCGGGGAGGGGAGGGGGAGACCCAGTACTTC. Protein sequence: CASSQFRGGEGETQYF. This chain links TRBV3-1 (or the pseudogene TRBV3-2) with TRBJ2-5, with TRBD2 matching 7 bases. The germline V gene has CDR1 LGHDT and CDR2 YNNKEL (reference sequence). The CDR3 consists of 16 residues. V lost 2 bases to trimming and J lost 5 bases; unmatched junction nucleotides: 11.

This chain connects TRBV7-9 to TRBJ1-4; D not resolved. The V gene lost 4 bases and the J gene lost 5 bases, with 14 bases spanning the gap. The V gene's germline CDR1 is SEHNR and CDR2 FQNEAQ (reference sequence). The CDR3 has 15 residues. In DNA form, the CDR3 reads TGTGCCAGCAGCTGGACCCCCCCGGGAAATGAAAAACTGTTTTTT. Encoded protein: CASSWTPPGNEKLFF.

The rearrangement joins TRBV18 to TRBJ2-1, with D uncertain. CDR3 size: 11 residues. The germline V gene encodes CDR1 KGHSH and CDR2 LQKENI. V was clipped by 3 bases and J by 10 bases, with 7 bases between them. CDR3: CASSPAHEQFF. CDR3 in DNA: TGTGCCAGCTCACCGGCCCACGAGCAGTTCTTC.

The chain employs TRBV28 and TRBJ2-7; D is unresolved. Trimming stripped 3 bases from V and 4 bases from J, with 7 bases between. Germline CDR1 and CDR2: MDHEN and SYDVKM. This CDR3 region has 12 residues. Here the CDR3 reads CASSFDLYEQYF. DNA of the CDR3: TGTGCCAGCAGTTTCGACTTGTACGAGCAGTACTTC. The complete variable domain, with remaining parts taken from reference TRBV28 and TRBJ2-7, reads DVKVTQSSRYLVKRTGEKVFLECVQDMDHENMFWYRQDPGLGLRLIYFSYDVKMKEKGDIPEGYSVSREKKERFSLILESASTNQTSMYLCASSFDLYEQYFGPGTRLTVT.

The J gene is TRBJ1-1, the V gene TRBV10-3, with D maybe TRBD1 (6 bases). Germline V lookup: CDR1 ENHRY, CDR2 SYGVKD. The germline V and J ends were trimmed by 8 bases and 6 bases, with 22 bases remaining between them. This CDR3 is 15 amino acids long. The CDR3 coding sequence is TGTGCCATCCGTTACGGGGGGCGGACGAGGCCTGAAGCTTTCTTT. Translating gives CAIRYGGRTRPEAFF.

The chain combines TRBV9 with TRBJ2-7; D perhaps matches TRBD2 (5 bases). Trimming left V 4 bases short and J 1 base short, with 15 bases between. The CDR3 totals 15 residues. The germline CDR1 and CDR2 sequences are SGDLS and YYNGEE. The CDR3 region has the DNA TGTGCCAGCAGCAATGACTATGACGGATCCTACGAGCAGTACTTC. Its protein is CASSNDYDGSYEQYF.

This chain connects TRBV7-9 to TRBJ2-3; D call uncertain. V was clipped by 5 bases and J by 11 bases, with 11 bases between them. CDR1 is SEHNR, CDR2 FQNEAQ, per germline (reference sequence). CDR3 length: 11 residues. CDR3 in amino acids: CASSPSRQQYF. The DNA of the CDR3 is TGTGCCAGCAGCCCGTCCCGACAGCAGTATTTT.

This CDR3 is CATMGYKREVGELFF. The CDR3 coding sequence is TGTGCCACCATGGGGTATAAGCGGGAGGTCGGGGAGCTGTTTTTT. V is TRBV2 and J is TRBJ2-2; 9 positions agree with TRBD2. Germline CDR1 is SNHLY and CDR2 is FYNNEI. V lost 10 bases, J lost 7 bases, and 13 bases stayed unmatched. The CDR3 is 15 residues long.

On this clone: The sample contains more than one DNA sequence encoding this CDR3. The chain links TRBV6-1 to TRBJ2-1, with 8 bases lining up with TRBD2. CDR1 is MNHNS and CDR2 is SASEGT in the germline V gene. J lost 9 bases, V lost 11 bases, and 30 bases had no gene match. The CDR3 contains 19 residues. The CDR3 here is CARCDGGSGGPFDGAEQFF. CDR3 coding DNA: TGTGCCCGCTGTGATGGGGGTTCGGGGGGGCCTTTCGATGGGGCTGAGCAGTTCTTC.